Each of the 7 T cell receptor beta chains below was sequenced from the same sample in a study of T-cell memory formation after mild COVID-19. TCRdb passed the 5' RACE reads through MiXCR, listing each CDR3 protein once. The table includes around 450,000 distinct CDR3 sequences, 20% detected once. The sequencing input was PBMCs or a T cell subset sorted from them (not recorded which). The receptors come from an adult woman who had mild COVID-19 (a few samples of this study predate the infection). Cell type and time point are not known.

A few counts support this clonotype. The rearrangement joins TRBV5-6 to TRBJ2-7; D remains unclear. The CDR3 is 14 residues long. Trimming cost V 2 bases and J 0 bases, with 9 bases left between them. Germline CDR1 and CDR2: SGHDT and YYEEEE. CDR3 DNA: TGTGCCAGCAGCTTTCCGAGGAGCTCCTACGAGCAGTACTTC. The encoded protein is CASSFPRSSYEQYF. Using reference TRBV5-6 and TRBJ2-7 for the parts outside the CDR3, the full variable domain is DAGVTQSPTHLIKTRGQQVTLRCSPKSGHDTVSWYQQALGQGPQFIFQYYEEEERQRGNFPDRFSGHQFPNYSSELNVNALLLGDSALYLCASSFPRSSYEQYFGPGTRLTVT.

As DNA, the CDR3 is TGCGCCAGCAGCTCCCTCGGGGTGTTTCCAGATACGCAGTATTTT. Its protein product is CASSSLGVFPDTQYF. V and J are TRBV5-1 and TRBJ2-3; perhaps TRBD2 as D (5 bases). Trimming cost V 3 bases and J 4 bases, with 15 bases left between them. The CDR3 length is 15 residues. From germline, CDR1 is SGHRS and CDR2 YFSETQ.

This clonotype has at least ten counts. The chain recombines TRBV3-1 with TRBJ1-1; D gene ambiguous. The CDR3 spans 13 residues. CDR1 LGHDT and CDR2 YNNKEL come from the germline V gene (reference sequence). V was pared by 4 bases and J by 12 bases, with 18 bases between. CDR3: CASSPQGTSGTFF. CDR3 DNA sequence: TGTGCCAGCAGCCCTCAAGGTACAAGCGGGACTTTCTTT. The full variable domain, its missing parts supplied by reference TRBV3-1 and TRBJ1-1, is DTAVSQTPKYLVTQMGNDKSIKCEQNLGHDTMYWYKQDSKKFLKIMFSYNNKELIINETVPNRFSPKSPDKAHLNLHINSLELGDSAVYFCASSPQGTSGTFFGQGTRLTVV.

This sequence joins TRBV10-3 and TRBJ2-1; D remains ambiguous. V lost 4 bases and J 8 bases, leaving 12 bases between the germline ends. CDR1 is ENHRY, CDR2 SYGVKD, per germline. This CDR3 contains 13 residues. The CDR3 DNA reads as TGTGCCATCAGTGGCGTTTCTAAGGATGAGCAGTTCTTC. The encoded protein is CAISGVSKDEQFF.

The chain couples TRBV5-5 to TRBJ1-2; D unclear. Germline assignment: CDR1 SGHKS and CDR2 YYEKEE (reference sequence). This CDR3 comprises 15 residues. V was pared by 4 bases and J by 4 bases, with 17 bases between. The CDR3 is CASSPTTEQLYGYTF. DNA of the CDR3: TGTGCCAGCAGCCCAACCACCGAACAGCTCTATGGCTACACCTTC.

The V call is TRBV20-1, the J call TRBJ2-3; no clear D gene. From germline, CDR1 is DFQATT and CDR2 SNEGSKA (reference sequence). CDR3 length: 16 residues. This chain's CDR3 is CSALGLARASTDTQYF. The CDR3 DNA reads as TGCAGCGCCCTCGGGTTGGCGCGAGCTAGCACAGATACGCAGTATTTT.

The V call is TRBV12-3 or TRBV12-4, the J call TRBJ1-2; D is undetermined. CDR3 length: 12 residues. V was clipped by 6 bases and J by 2 bases, with 7 bases between them. DNA of the CDR3: TGTGCCAGCAGCGGTCCGAACTATGGCTACACCTTC. Amino acid sequence: CASSGPNYGYTF.